These 32 T cell receptor beta chains originate from one sample sequenced in a study of cytomegalovirus exposure and HLA in healthy donors. In the PCR, 60 Vbeta and 13 Jbeta primers were used. Method: immunoSEQ multiplex PCR; TCRdb's copy keeps in-frame clones and lacks some. The sample has 99,000 or so clones; over 80% are singletons. The material sequenced was PBMCs. These receptors all come from a man aged 18 to 30 in good health and CMV-seronegative.

This rearrangement joins TRBV29-1 to TRBJ1-5, with a tentative D call TRBD1 (6 bases). Trimming shortened V by 0 bases and J by 4 bases, and 7 bases separated the two germline ends. Germline V gene data show CDR1 as SQVTM and CDR2 as ANQGSEA. The length of the CDR3 is 13 residues. The CDR3 nucleotides read TGCAGCGTTGAAGAACAGGGTAATCAGCCCCAGCATTTT. It encodes CSVEEQGNQPQHF.

The CDR3 is CASSLAGGNEQYF. The CDR3 DNA reads as TGTGCCAGCAGCCTAGCGGGAGGCAACGAGCAGTACTTC. The V and J genes are TRBV9 and TRBJ2-7; 11 bases are shared with TRBD2. Per the germline V gene, CDR1 is SGDLS and CDR2 is YYNGEE. With 4 bases clipped from V and 5 bases from J, the junction kept 2 bases outside the gene matches. The CDR3 runs to 13 residues.

In this sample, this clone turned up a few times. Other DNA sequences in the same sample also yield this CDR3. This chain links TRBV27 with TRBJ2-7; maybe TRBD2 (6 bases). The germline V gene encodes CDR1 MNHEY and CDR2 SMNVEV (reference sequence). With 5 bases removed from V and 3 bases from J, the gap between germline ends came to 14 bases. The CDR3 covers 14 residues. The CDR3 DNA reads TGTGCCAGCAGTCCACGGGGGAGCGTCTACGAGCAGTACTTC. As protein: CASSPRGSVYEQYF.

The chain couples TRBV29-1 to TRBJ2-3; the match to TRBD2 covers 7 bases. V dropped 7 bases and J dropped 2; count of bases not matched to a gene: 12. Per the germline V gene, CDR1 is SQVTM and CDR2 is ANQGSEA. CDR3 length: 15 residues. CDR3 amino acids: CSGGVGGTATDTQYF. In DNA, the CDR3 is TGCAGCGGGGGAGTCGGGGGGACCGCCACAGATACGCAGTATTTT.

V gene TRBV9 combines with J gene TRBJ1-1; 8 positions agree with TRBD1. V was clipped by 0 bases and J by 3 bases; unmatched bases: 4. The CDR3 is 15 residues long. Looked up from germline, CDR1 is SGDLS and CDR2 is YYNGEE. The CDR3 reads CASSVAGQGYTEAFF. CDR3 sequence (DNA): TGTGCCAGCAGCGTAGCAGGACAGGGATACACTGAAGCTTTCTTT.

The V call is TRBV25-1, the J call TRBJ2-5, with D maybe TRBD2 (7 bases). Deletions cut 10 bases from V and 4 bases from J, with 16 bases between. The CDR3 is made up of 13 amino acids. The germline V gene has CDR1 MGHDK and CDR2 SYGVNS. The CDR3 loop reads CAIGGRSPETQYF. DNA of the CDR3: TGTGCCATCGGGGGGCGCTCCCCAGAGACCCAGTACTTC.

Note on this clone: The same CDR3 also results from other DNA sequences found in this sample. The J gene is TRBJ2-7, the V gene TRBV27; D not certain. CDR1 and CDR2 (germline): MNHEY, SMNVEV (reference sequence). The V end was cut by 4 bases, the J end by 3 bases, with 13 bases between. This CDR3 region has 14 residues. The CDR3 coding sequence is TGTGCCAGCAGTTATCCGTCTTTTGTCTACGAGCAGTACTTC. Its protein product is CASSYPSFVYEQYF.

The rearrangement joins TRBV6-6 to TRBJ2-1; 14 nucleotides agree with TRBD2. Losses at the gene ends were 6 bases for V and 7 bases for J; bases not matched to a gene: 8. Germline assignment: CDR1 MNHNY and CDR2 SVGAGI (reference sequence). The length of the CDR3 is 16 residues. CDR3 DNA sequence: TGTGCCAGCAGCCGGGGACTAGCGGGAGAGGTGAATGAGCAGTTCTTC. Protein sequence: CASSRGLAGEVNEQFF.

The chain combines TRBV5-1 with TRBJ2-1; 7 positions agree with TRBD2. Germline CDR1 reads SGHRS; CDR2 reads YFSETQ. With V trimmed by 3 bases and J by 3 bases, 3 bases remained unmatched. CDR3 length: 14 amino acids. The CDR3 DNA reads TGCGCCAGCAGCTCTAGCGGACGCTACAATGAGCAGTTCTTC. Translated: CASSSSGRYNEQFF.

The rearrangement uses TRBV4-3 and TRBJ2-3; D perhaps matches TRBD1 (7 bases). Trimming took off 1 base at V and 2 bases at J, with 10 bases between the two ends. The CDR3 has 15 amino acids. CDR1 and CDR2 from the germline V gene are LGHNA and YSLEER. CDR3 sequence reads: CASSQGQGLTDTQYF. DNA for the CDR3: TGCGCCAGCAGCCAAGGACAGGGACTCACAGATACGCAGTATTTT.

J is TRBJ2-5 and V is TRBV5-1; a possible D gene is TRBD2 (5 bases). The CDR3 is made up of 16 amino acids. Trimming took 3 bases from V and 4 from J, leaving 19 bases between them. The germline CDR1 and CDR2 sequences are SGHRS and YFSETQ. CDR3 protein: CASSSPRQAVGETQYF. In DNA form, the CDR3 reads TGCGCCAGCAGCTCTCCACGACAAGCGGTTGGAGAGACCCAGTACTTC.

The V gene is TRBV28, the J gene TRBJ1-5; no clear D. Trimming took 6 bases from V and 6 from J, leaving 15 bases between them. The CDR3 sequence is 14 residues long. CDR1 and CDR2 (germline): MDHEN, SYDVKM. CDR3 loop: CASSPPGEGQPQHF. The CDR3 DNA follows: TGTGCCAGCAGCCCTCCCGGGGAGGGTCAGCCCCAGCATTTT.

This clone was counted between two and nine times. The chain joins TRBV30 to TRBJ2-6; the D gene is possibly TRBD1 (6 bases). Between the trimmed V and J ends, which lost 2 bases and 0 bases, there was a span of 8 bases. CDR1 and CDR2 (germline): GTSNPN, SVGIG (reference sequence). CDR3 size: 15 residues. The CDR3, as DNA: TGTGCCTGGAGTACAGGGACCTCTGGGGCCAACGTCCTGACTTTC. Translated, it gives CAWSTGTSGANVLTF. The full variable domain, its missing parts supplied by reference TRBV30 and TRBJ2-6, is SQTIHQWPATLVQPVGSPLSLECTVEGTSNPNLYWYRQAAGRGLQLLFYSVGIGQISSEVPQNLSASRPQDRQFILSSKKLLLSDSGFYLCAWSTGTSGANVLTFGAGSRLTVL.

The chain combines TRBV6-6 with TRBJ2-5, with 9 bases fitting TRBD2. V lost 8 bases to trimming and J lost 3 bases; unmatched junction nucleotides: 1. CDR1 MNHNY and CDR2 SVGAGI come from the germline V gene (reference sequence). CDR3 length: 12 amino acids. CDR3 in DNA: TGTGCCAGCCGACTAGCGGAAGAGACCCAGTACTTC. This gives the protein CASRLAEETQYF.

The table lists this clone with a few counts. The V gene is TRBV5-1, the J gene TRBJ2-1, with TRBD2 as a possible D gene (5 bases). The CDR3 runs 11 residues. Germline CDR1 SGHRS, CDR2 YFSETQ. V was trimmed by 7 bases and J by 7 bases, leaving 9 bases between them. CDR3 bases: TGCGCCAGCCTCGAGCGGAATGAGCAGTTCTTC. It encodes CASLERNEQFF.

The V and J genes are TRBV14 and TRBJ1-1, with a tentative D call TRBD1 (6 bases). Between the trimmed V and J ends, which lost 3 bases and 1 base, there was a span of 12 bases. CDR3 length equals 15 residues. Germline assignment: CDR1 SGHDN and CDR2 FVKESK. CDR3 DNA sequence: TGTGCCAGCAGCCAGGGGCCAGGGGCGAACACTGAAGCTTTCTTT. Its translation: CASSQGPGANTEAFF.

The chain uses TRBV4-2 and TRBJ2-5; TRBD2 aligns across 10 bases. The J call is in doubt because the DNA end fits TRBJ2-7 better. This CDR3 spans 17 amino acids. Per the germline V gene, CDR1 is LGHNA and CDR2 is YNFKEQ. CDR3 in DNA: TGTGCCAGCAGCCCAGCCGTGACTAGCGGGCGTAGCTACGAGCAGTACTTC. It specifies CASSPAVTSGRSYEQYF.

The chain recombines TRBV6-5 with TRBJ1-3; D unresolved. Germline CDR1 is MNHEY and CDR2 is SVGAGI. The CDR3 totals 16 residues. Deletions cut 2 bases from V and 0 bases from J, with 11 bases between. The CDR3 loop reads CASSYNPQNSGNTIYF. CDR3 sequence (DNA): TGTGCCAGCAGTTACAACCCACAGAACTCTGGAAACACCATATATTTT.

This clone has only one observation. DNA of the CDR3: TGTGCCAGCCCCCCTAGCGGGAGTCGAGGCGGGGAGCTGTTTTTT. Amino acids: CASPPSGSRGGELFF. The chain has TRBV5-8 and TRBJ2-2, with 10 nucleotides matching TRBD2. The CDR3 runs to 15 residues. J was trimmed by 7 bases and V by 7 bases; bases with no gene match: 10. Germline lookup yields CDR1 SGHTS and CDR2 YDEGEE.

The V and J genes are TRBV30 and TRBJ2-1; no reliable D call. This CDR3 is 16 amino acids long. Germline V gene sequence: CDR1 GTSNPN, CDR2 SVGIG (reference sequence). Deletions cut 2 bases from V and 2 bases from J, with 16 bases between. The CDR3 DNA sequence: TGTGCCTGGAGTCGGTTGCGGTCCGCCACCTACAATGAGCAGTTCTTC. The encoded protein is CAWSRLRSATYNEQFF. Full variable domain (rest looked up from reference TRBV30 and TRBJ2-1): SQTIHQWPATLVQPVGSPLSLECTVEGTSNPNLYWYRQAAGRGLQLLFYSVGIGQISSEVPQNLSASRPQDRQFILSSKKLLLSDSGFYLCAWSRLRSATYNEQFFGPGTRLTVL.

The chain links TRBV5-4 to TRBJ2-7; D possibly corresponds to TRBD1 (5 bases). CDR3 length: 16 amino acids. With 3 bases removed from V and 0 bases from J, the gap between germline ends came to 16 bases. Germline V lookup: CDR1 SGHNT, CDR2 YYREEE (reference sequence). As DNA, the CDR3 is TGTGCCAGCAGCTGGGAACAGGTCGGGCTCTCCTACGAGCAGTACTTC. Amino acid sequence: CASSWEQVGLSYEQYF.

The DNA for the CDR3 is TGTGCCAGCAGCTTAGGACAGGTTAGCAATCAGCCCCAGCATTTT. The encoded protein is CASSLGQVSNQPQHF. This chain uses TRBV11-2 with TRBJ1-5; weak D call: TRBD1 (6 bases). The CDR3 extends over 15 amino acids. V lost 1 base to trimming and J lost 0 bases, with 7 bases between them. The germline V gene has CDR1 SGHAT and CDR2 FQNNGV. Filled out from reference TRBV11-2 and TRBJ1-5, the complete variable domain reads EAGVAQSPRYKIIEKRQSVAFWCNPISGHATLYWYQQILGQGPKLLIQFQNNGVVDDSQLPKDRFSAERLKGVDSTLKIQPAKLEDSAVYLCASSLGQVSNQPQHFGDGTRLSIL.

This clone was picked up a small number of times. This chain uses TRBV9 with TRBJ2-5; TRBD2 might be the D (6 bases). This CDR3 is built from 13 residues. CDR1 and CDR2 (germline): SGDLS, YYNGEE. The germline V and J ends were trimmed by 4 bases and 5 bases, with 12 bases remaining between them. The CDR3 DNA is TGTGCCAGCAGCAGGACTAACGCCGAGACCCAGTACTTC. It codes for CASSRTNAETQYF.

The chain links TRBV4-3 to TRBJ1-1; D possibly corresponds to TRBD1 (6 bases). This CDR3 has 18 amino acids. CDR1 is LGHNA, CDR2 YSLEER, per germline. V was cut by 6 bases and J by 1 base, with 24 bases left in between. In DNA form, the CDR3 reads TGCGCCAGCAGAATCGTGGCAGGGGCCCCGAGGTGGAACACTGAAGCTTTCTTT. Translated: CASRIVAGAPRWNTEAFF.

CDR3 nucleotides: TGCAGCGTGGAGACTAGCGGGAGTTGGGGCACAGATACGCAGTATTTT. This translates into CSVETSGSWGTDTQYF. The V call is TRBV29-1, the J call TRBJ2-3, with 12 bases identical to TRBD2. The CDR3 has 16 amino acids. The junction had 8 bases not matched to a gene; V was cut back by 6 bases and J by 1 base. Looked up from germline, CDR1 is SQVTM and CDR2 is ANQGSEA.

The gene calls are TRBV9 and TRBJ2-1, with 9 bases lining up with TRBD2. Germline V gene data show CDR1 as SGDLS and CDR2 as YYNGEE. The junction had 4 bases not matched to a gene; V was cut back by 0 bases and J by 6 bases. CDR3 length: 15 amino acids. CDR3 bases: TGTGCCAGCAGCGTAGTAGCGGGAGAGGGCAATGAGCAGTTCTTC. Amino acids: CASSVVAGEGNEQFF. The entire variable domain, with the rest obtained from reference TRBV9 and TRBJ2-1, is as follows: DSGVTQTPKHLITATGQRVTLRCSPRSGDLSVYWYQQSLDQGLQFLIQYYNGEERAKGNILERFSAQQFPDLHSELNLSSLELGDSALYFCASSVVAGEGNEQFFGPGTRLTVL.

This clone was seen a few times. The CDR3 nucleotides read TGTGCCAGCAGTTCCCCTCAGGGGGCGGACGGGGAGCTGTTTTTT. Protein: CASSSPQGADGELFF. The chain employs TRBV6-5 and TRBJ2-2; 8 nucleotides line up with TRBD1. This CDR3 has 15 residues. CDR1 MNHEY and CDR2 SVGAGI come from the germline V gene. V trimming: 4 bases; J trimming: 7 bases; junction bases outside the gene matches: 8.

The chain combines TRBV9 with TRBJ2-1; no clear D gene. Trimming shortened V by 5 bases and J by 8 bases, and 14 bases separated the two germline ends. CDR3 length: 13 residues. Germline CDR1 is SGDLS and CDR2 is YYNGEE. The CDR3 nucleotides are TGTGCCAGCAGACCCCTACCGGTCCATGAGCAGTTCTTC. Its translation is CASRPLPVHEQFF.

This clone came up once. The J gene is TRBJ2-1, the V gene TRBV5-4; TRBD2 agrees at 10 bases. This CDR3 spans 15 amino acids. The V and J ends lost 5 bases and 6 bases, in that order; junction bases with no gene match: 8. Germline V gene lookup returns CDR1 SGHNT and CDR2 YYREEE (reference sequence). CDR3 sequence reads: CASSLTSGLGNEQFF. The CDR3 DNA reads as TGTGCCAGCAGTTTGACTAGCGGGCTAGGCAATGAGCAGTTCTTC.

The V gene is TRBV4-1, the J gene TRBJ2-7; 9 bases map to TRBD2. After removal of 5 bases from V and 0 bases from J, the junction contained 5 bases not matched to a gene. Germline values: CDR1 MGHRA, CDR2 YSYEKL. This CDR3 region has 15 residues. The chain's CDR3 is CASSSRLADSYEQYF. In DNA, the CDR3 is TGCGCCAGCAGCTCACGACTAGCGGACTCCTACGAGCAGTACTTC.

This clone was observed a few times. The chain combines TRBV5-5 with TRBJ1-1; D call uncertain. This CDR3 has 14 residues. Germline CDR1 and CDR2: SGHKS and YYEKEE (reference sequence). V shed 1 base and J shed 2 bases, with 9 bases lying between them. In DNA form, the CDR3 reads TGTGCCAGCAGCTTGCTCAGCGAAAACACTGAAGCTTTCTTT. Its translation is CASSLLSENTEAFF. Combining the CDR3 with reference TRBV5-5 and TRBJ1-1 gives the whole variable domain DAGVTQSPTHLIKTRGQQVTLRCSPISGHKSVSWYQQVLGQGPQFIFQYYEKEERGRGNFPDRFSARQFPNYSSELNVNALLLGDSALYLCASSLLSENTEAFFGQGTRLTVV.

The chain combines TRBV29-1 with TRBJ2-5; tentatively, D is TRBD2 (6 bases). Gene TRBJ2-7 matches the end of the DNA better, so the J call may be wrong. CDR1 and CDR2 from the germline V gene are SQVTM and ANQGSEA. The CDR3 extends over 14 amino acids. The CDR3 DNA reads as TGCAGCGTCGTTGGAGGGGTCAGCTCCTACGAGCAGTACTTC. The encoded protein is CSVVGGVSSYEQYF.